Below are 13 T cell receptor beta chains sequenced from a single sample in a study of OX40 agonist ivuxolimab in advanced cancers. Sequenced by immunoSEQ multiplex PCR; TCRdb stores in-frame clones only, minus some. Of around 86,000 clones listed, 75% to 90% are singletons. The source was CD4+ or CD8+ T cells sorted from blood, collected in a trial of the OX40 agonist ivuxolimab. The receptors shown here come from an adult with an advanced solid tumor such as melanoma, head and neck, liver or kidney cancer.

The rearrangement joins TRBV19 to TRBJ1-3; a weak D match, TRBD1 (5 bases). Trimming removed 7 bases at V and 0 bases at J, with 16 bases between. CDR3 length: 16 amino acids. Germline assignment: CDR1 LNHDA and CDR2 SQIVND (reference sequence). CDR3 amino acids: CASTSLREDSGNTIYF. In nucleotides, the CDR3 is TGTGCCAGTACCTCCCTCAGGGAGGACTCTGGAAACACCATATATTTT.

V and J are TRBV30 and TRBJ1-4; D call uncertain. CDR1 GTSNPN and CDR2 SVGIG come from the germline V gene (reference sequence). Trimming pared 1 base from V and 0 bases from J, leaving 6 bases between. The CDR3 covers 14 residues. The CDR3 spells CAWSEVPTNEKLFF. CDR3 bases: TGTGCCTGGAGTGAGGTCCCAACTAATGAAAAACTGTTTTTT.

The gene calls are TRBV28 and TRBJ1-3; 7 bases agree with TRBD1. CDR1 and CDR2 from the germline V gene are MDHEN and SYDVKM. V dropped 4 bases and J dropped 3; count of bases not matched to a gene: 6. The CDR3 is 15 amino acids. The CDR3 is CASSYLGTDGNTIYF. The CDR3 DNA reads TGTGCCAGCAGTTACCTTGGGACAGATGGAAACACCATATATTTT.

The chain uses TRBV27 and TRBJ2-2; D is ambiguous. CDR1 and CDR2 (germline): MNHEY, SMNVEV (reference sequence). The V gene lost 6 bases and the J gene lost 3 bases, with 14 bases spanning the gap. The CDR3 covers 15 residues. The CDR3 sequence: CASSLWAGDTGELFF. CDR3 nucleotide sequence: TGTGCCAGCAGCCTCTGGGCAGGAGACACCGGGGAGCTGTTTTTT.

The V gene is TRBV7-6, the J gene TRBJ2-5; D uncertain. Looked up from germline, CDR1 is SGHVS and CDR2 is FNYEAQ. CDR3 length: 13 amino acids. V was cut by 3 bases and J by 4 bases, with 9 bases left in between. CDR3 DNA sequence: TGTGCCAGCAGCTTTGACTTCCGAGAGACCCAGTACTTC. It translates to CASSFDFRETQYF.

J is TRBJ2-5 and V is TRBV28, with 9 bases lining up with TRBD2. The CDR3 is 14 amino acids. The germline V gene encodes CDR1 MDHEN and CDR2 SYDVKM. The J segment lost 6 bases and the V segment lost 6 bases, leaving 8 bases of the junction unmatched. CDR3 region: CASSLRGGQKTQYF. CDR3 nucleotide sequence: TGTGCCAGCAGCCTGCGGGGGGGTCAGAAGACCCAGTACTTC.

The CDR3 loop is CASSSGEGYTF. The CDR3 DNA is TGTGCCAGCTCGTCAGGGGAAGGCTACACCTTC. J is TRBJ1-2 and V is TRBV18, with a weak D call TRBD1 (6 bases). The germline gives CDR1 KGHSH, CDR2 LQKENI. This CDR3 is built from 11 residues. The V gene lost 6 bases and the J gene lost 8 bases, with 10 bases spanning the gap.

V usage is TRBV28 and J usage is TRBJ1-2; maybe TRBD1 (6 bases). This CDR3 is built from 14 residues. Trimming removed 6 bases at V and 4 bases at J, with 15 bases between. Germline-derived CDR1 and CDR2 are MDHEN and SYDVKM. The CDR3 spells CASRYGTIRYGYTF. Written as DNA, the CDR3 is TGTGCCAGCAGATACGGGACAATTCGCTATGGCTACACCTTC.

This chain uses TRBV5-4 with TRBJ1-1; 9 bases fit TRBD1. The CDR3 extends over 15 amino acids. Germline V CDR1 and CDR2: SGHNT, YYREEE (reference sequence). With V trimmed by 4 bases and J by 2 bases, 6 bases remained unmatched. In DNA form, the CDR3 reads TGTGCCAGCAGCCCCGGACAGGGGAGAAACACTGAAGCTTTCTTT. It is translated as CASSPGQGRNTEAFF.

The V and J genes are TRBV4-3 and TRBJ2-6; D unclear. The germline V gene encodes CDR1 LGHNA and CDR2 YSLEER. The CDR3 contains 16 residues. Trimming shortened V by 0 bases and J by 1 base, and 7 bases separated the two germline ends. This CDR3 is CASSQEATSGANVLTF. The CDR3 nucleotides read TGCGCCAGCAGCCAAGAGGCCACTTCTGGGGCCAACGTCCTGACTTTC.

This chain joins TRBV5-5 and TRBJ2-1, with TRBD2 matching 10 bases. This CDR3 contains 15 residues. V shed 1 base and J 2 bases; nucleotides not matched to a gene: 0. Germline V gene data show CDR1 as SGHKS and CDR2 as YYEKEE (reference sequence). The CDR3 nucleotides are TGTGCCAGCAGCTTGACTAGCGGGACCTACAATGAGCAGTTCTTC. Protein: CASSLTSGTYNEQFF.

The chain combines TRBV7-2 with TRBJ1-2; D call uncertain. The V and J ends lost 4 bases and 2 bases respectively, with 8 bases between them. Per germline, CDR1 SGHTA and CDR2 FQGNSA. The CDR3 contains 13 residues. DNA for the CDR3: TGTGCCAGCAGCTATGACCTCAACTATGGCTACACCTTC. It is translated as CASSYDLNYGYTF.

The rearrangement links TRBV5-1 to TRBJ2-2; D might be TRBD1 (5 bases). There are 16 residues in the CDR3. Trimming left V 0 bases short and J 4 bases short, with 13 bases between. CDR1 and CDR2 from the germline V gene are SGHRS and YFSETQ. This CDR3 reads CASSLAASRGTGELFF. Written as DNA, the CDR3 is TGCGCCAGCAGCTTGGCCGCCTCTAGGGGCACCGGGGAGCTGTTTTTT.